The rows below give T cell receptor beta chains drawn from one sample of a study of identical twins. TCRdb passed the 5' RACE reads through MiXCR, listing each CDR3 protein once. The sample has about 530,000 distinct CDR3 sequences; about 20% are singletons. This same sample was also taken into another study, of yellow fever vaccine responses in identical twins.

The sequenced sample was CD4+ T cells sorted from blood. Receptor source: a woman younger than 35 in good health. CDR3s leave out the opening cysteine and the closing phenylalanine or tryptophan. A D gene is named only where the DNA matches it firmly. A clone size is listed for some rows: how often the clone was seen (once, few, many), or a class if it is expanded.

clone_size v_call d_call cdr3_aa
- TRBV27 - ASSEGGRYGYT
- TRBV24-1 - ATSPPGANEQF
few TRBV4-1 - ASSQGGTWEQF
few TRBV11-2 - ASRVGVFTDTQY
- TRBV6-5 TRBD1 ASSHRQGTMNTEAF
- TRBV7-9 TRBD2 ASSKRENADTQY
- TRBV12-3/TRBV12-4 - ASSLSWGPYNEQF
- TRBV6-1 - ASRHTLQGNTEAF
- TRBV4-1 - ASSQVGLTYGYT
- TRBV7-2 - ASTPKWAPAWEQY
few TRBV7-2 TRBD2 ASRTGTSGIYEQY
- TRBV19 - ASKLAPVRGLNTGELF
few TRBV15 - ATSHAYNEQF
many TRBV29-1 TRBD2 SVAVFGTSGSRTYEQY
few TRBV11-2 TRBD1 ASSPDRGLKTQY
- TRBV7-3 TRBD1 ASSSKPGQGVRGELF